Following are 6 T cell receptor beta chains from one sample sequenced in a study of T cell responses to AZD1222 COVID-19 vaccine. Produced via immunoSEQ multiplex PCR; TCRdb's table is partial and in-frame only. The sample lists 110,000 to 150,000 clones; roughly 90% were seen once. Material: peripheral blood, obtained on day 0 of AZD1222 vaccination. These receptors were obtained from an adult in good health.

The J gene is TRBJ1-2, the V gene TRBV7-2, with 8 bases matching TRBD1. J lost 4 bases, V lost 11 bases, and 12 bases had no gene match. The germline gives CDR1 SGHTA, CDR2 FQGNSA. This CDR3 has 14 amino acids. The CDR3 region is CALSRGQAGYGYTF. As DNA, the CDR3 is TGTGCCCTTAGCAGGGGACAGGCGGGCTATGGCTACACCTTC.

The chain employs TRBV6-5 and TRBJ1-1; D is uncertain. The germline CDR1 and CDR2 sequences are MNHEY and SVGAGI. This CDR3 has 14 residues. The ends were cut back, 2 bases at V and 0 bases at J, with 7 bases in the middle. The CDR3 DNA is TGTGCCAGCAGTTACAACGGAGTGAACACTGAAGCTTTCTTT. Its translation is CASSYNGVNTEAFF.

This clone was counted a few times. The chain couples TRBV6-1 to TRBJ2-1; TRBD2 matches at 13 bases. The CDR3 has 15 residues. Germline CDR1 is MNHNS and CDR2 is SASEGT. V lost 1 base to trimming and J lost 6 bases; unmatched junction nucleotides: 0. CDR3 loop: CASSEGTSGSNEQFF. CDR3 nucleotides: TGTGCCAGCAGTGAAGGGACTAGCGGGAGCAATGAGCAGTTCTTC.

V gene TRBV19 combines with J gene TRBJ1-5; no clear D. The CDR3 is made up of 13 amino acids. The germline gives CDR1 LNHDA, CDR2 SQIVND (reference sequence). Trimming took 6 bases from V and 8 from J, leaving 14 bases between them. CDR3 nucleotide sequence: TGTGCCAGTAGGAAGGTAGGGAGCGAGCCCCAGCATTTT. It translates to CASRKVGSEPQHF.

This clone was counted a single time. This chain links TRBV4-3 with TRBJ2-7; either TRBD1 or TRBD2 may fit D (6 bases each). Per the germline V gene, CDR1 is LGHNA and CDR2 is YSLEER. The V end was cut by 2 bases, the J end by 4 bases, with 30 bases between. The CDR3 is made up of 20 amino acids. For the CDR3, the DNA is TGCGCCAGCAGCCAAACGAGGGGGGATGTCCGAGACAGTCGGAATTACGAGCAGTACTTC. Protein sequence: CASSQTRGDVRDSRNYEQYF.

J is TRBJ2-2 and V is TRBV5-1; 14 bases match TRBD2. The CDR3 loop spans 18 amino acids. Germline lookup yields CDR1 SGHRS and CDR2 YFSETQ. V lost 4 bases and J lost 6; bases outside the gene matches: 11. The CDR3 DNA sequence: TGCGCCAGCAGCCAAGGACTAGCGGGAGGACGGGGAGCCGGGGAGCTGTTTTTT. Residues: CASSQGLAGGRGAGELFF.